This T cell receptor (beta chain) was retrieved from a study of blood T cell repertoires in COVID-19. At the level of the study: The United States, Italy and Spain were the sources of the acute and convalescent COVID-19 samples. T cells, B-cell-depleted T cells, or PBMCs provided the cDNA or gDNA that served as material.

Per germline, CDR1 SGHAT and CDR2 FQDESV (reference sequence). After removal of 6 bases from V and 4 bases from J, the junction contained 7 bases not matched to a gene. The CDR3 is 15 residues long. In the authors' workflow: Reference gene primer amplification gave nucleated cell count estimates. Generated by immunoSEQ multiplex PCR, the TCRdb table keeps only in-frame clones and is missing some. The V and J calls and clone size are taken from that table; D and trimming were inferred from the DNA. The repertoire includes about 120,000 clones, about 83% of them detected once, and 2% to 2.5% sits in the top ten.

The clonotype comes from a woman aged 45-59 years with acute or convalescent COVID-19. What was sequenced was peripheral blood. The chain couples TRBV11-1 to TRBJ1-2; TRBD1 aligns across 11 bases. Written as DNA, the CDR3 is TGTGCCAGCAGTCCGGACAGGGGGCAACGCTATGGCTACACCTTC. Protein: CASSPDRGQRYGYTF.